The clone carrying this TCR beta chain was counted once. Antigen unknown. This entry is derived from a study of cytomegalovirus exposure and HLA in healthy donors. Study background: A later analysis reported the same platform for the 120 or so validation repertoires and the approximately 670 first-cohort repertoires.

Clones were read by immunoSEQ multiplex PCR, and TCRdb kept only the in-frame ones, dropping some. Of about 160,000 clones in the sample, around 96% were seen once. The V segment lost 4 bases and the J segment 7 bases; nucleotides outside the gene matches: 10. The germline gives CDR1 SGHTA, CDR2 FQGTGA. The CDR3 runs to 16 residues. Study results and caveats: A few chains linked to CMV were shown in vitro to be specific for CMV antigens. In a later analysis, first-cohort TCR clusters were found to tend to co-occur in the approximately 120 validation repertoires.

V usage is TRBV7-3 and J usage is TRBJ2-2, with 9 positions matching TRBD1. The specimen was PBMCs. This TCR was recovered from a woman between 18 and 29 years old in good health and CMV-seronegative. DNA of the CDR3: TGTGCCAGCAGCTCCCTAACCGGGACAGGGTTCGGGGAGCTGTTTTTT. Its protein product is CASSSLTGTGFGELFF.